The sequence of this T cell receptor beta chain was determined in a study of CD8 T cells in Susac syndrome (dated by TCRdb to about 2019). The study in broad terms: Of the Susac syndrome patients who were sequenced, about eight were in clinical remission while more than five had clinically active disease. Susac syndrome patients were therapy-naive, on corticosteroids (some also receiving IVIg), or on IVIg alone at blood withdrawal. Repertoire sequencing was used to test whether CD8+ T cell activation and differentiation in Susac syndrome was antigen driven.

Peripheral blood CD8+ and CD4+ T cells from healthy donors, Susac syndrome patients and multiple sclerosis patients were profiled using high-throughput TCR beta sequencing. The Susac syndrome patients fulfilled recently defined diagnostic criteria for definite or probable disease. CD8+ TEMRA cells were enriched by FACS, while bulk CD8+ and CD4+ T cells were purified by magnetic negative isolation. Blood was collected in EDTA tubes and processed within 24 hours, with PBMCs isolated through density gradient centrifugation. PBMCs intended for TCR sequencing were cryopreserved in liquid nitrogen and were subsequently thawed in a 37 degrees C water bath. The sorted or isolated CD4+, CD8+ and CD8+ TEMRA cells had a purity of 90% or higher. As for this clonotype: What antigen it recognizes has not been identified. No qualities accompany the bases; no much larger clone lies one base away.

Beyond this particular receptor, the publication reports: In patients with Susac syndrome, the CD4+ T cell repertoire showed no detectable clonal expansion. The number of individuals in the TCR sequencing and HLA analysis was acknowledged as relatively small.

RNA was extracted with the RNeasy kit and 0.5 to 1 ug was reverse transcribed using random hexamers. The immunoSEQ multiplex PCR assay, which covers 54 Vbeta and 13 Jbeta segments, was used to amplify TCR beta CDR3 regions. PCR amplification bias was corrected using a synthetic template baseline for primer optimization and computational correction. On the study's bioinformatics: Reads were assigned to V, D and J genes according to IMGT and analyzed in immunoSEQ Analyzer, with only productive sequences retained. Clonality was calculated as one minus the Shannon entropy normalized by log2 of the number of productive unique sequences. Public and private clones were assessed among the 100 most prevalent clones of each patient and control. A clone was defined as Susac-specific if it was absent from the healthy and MS cohorts, from over a thousand published viral clones and from other ImmuneACCESS disease sequences. TCRdb redid the processing of the public reads, applying fastp at Q25 and MiXCR, and retained in-frame beta chains. CDR3 protein sequences are deduplicated, and each keeps its most common genes and DNA. For this entry, the V and J calls and clone size follow TCRdb and not the study's own pipeline. The sample data list 150,000 to 200,000 distinct CDR3 sequences, and under 95% of these were observed just once. The top ten clonotypes cover approximately 0.11% of the sample.

This TCR was sampled from a human donor with Susac syndrome. Material for sequencing was CD4+ T cells from PBMCs.

The nucleotides are TGTGCCAGCAGCGCAACAGGGTTGAGTCAGCCCCAGCATTTT. The translation is CASSATGLSQPQHF. The rearranged segments are TRBV9 and TRBJ1-5; a tentative D call is TRBD1 (6 bases match). V gives up 3 bases and J gives up 6 bases, and the segment between their germline ends measures 13 bases. CDR1 is given as SGDLS and CDR2 as YYNGEE, both from the germline V gene. Spanning cysteine to phenylalanine, the CDR3 consists of 14 amino acids. This entry keeps only the CDR3 DNA: 42 bases, framed from base 1.